This TCR beta chain was identified in a study of CD8+ T cells in alopecia areata. Study-level findings and limits: Amid tofacitinib therapy, many expanded lesional clones stayed present in scalp and blood. Scalp samples also contribute reads from the resident alphabeta T cells found in normal skin.

This sample's treatment: oral pan-JAK inhibitor, 5-10 mg twice daily. CDR3 length: 15 amino acids. Trimming removed 6 bases at V and 5 bases at J, with 20 bases between. CDR1 is LNHDA, CDR2 SQIVND, per germline (reference sequence). Details on this clone: Antigen specificity is unknown.

Extracted from the samples, RNA was reverse transcribed into cDNA to serve as the sequencing template. TCRdb keeps only in-frame clones here, not all; method: immunoSEQ multiplex PCR. This sample has approximately 210,000 clones, with around 66% found just once. The chain is built from TRBV19 and TRBJ2-7; D ambiguous. The receptor was derived from a human donor with alopecia areata. The sequences come from CD4+ T cells sorted from blood, collected at week 4, from a patient treated with tofacitinib. The DNA of the CDR3 is TGTGCCAGTAGCCCTTTGGTGCAGCTGGTACACGAGCAGTACTTC. Its translation is CASSPLVQLVHEQYF.